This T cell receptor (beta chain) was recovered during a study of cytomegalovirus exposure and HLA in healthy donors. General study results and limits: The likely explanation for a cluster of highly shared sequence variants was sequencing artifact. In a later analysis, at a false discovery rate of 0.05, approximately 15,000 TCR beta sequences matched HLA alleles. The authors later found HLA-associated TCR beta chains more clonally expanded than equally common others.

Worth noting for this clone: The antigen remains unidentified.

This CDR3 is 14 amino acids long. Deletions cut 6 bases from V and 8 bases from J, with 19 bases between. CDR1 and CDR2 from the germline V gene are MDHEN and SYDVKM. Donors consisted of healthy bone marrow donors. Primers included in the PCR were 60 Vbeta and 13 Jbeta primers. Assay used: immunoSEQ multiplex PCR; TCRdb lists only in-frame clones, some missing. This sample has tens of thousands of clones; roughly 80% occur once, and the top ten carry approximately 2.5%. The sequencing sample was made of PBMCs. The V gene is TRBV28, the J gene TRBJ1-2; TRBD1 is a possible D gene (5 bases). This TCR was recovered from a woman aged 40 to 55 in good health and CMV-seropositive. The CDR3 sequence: CASRQTRGFVGYTF. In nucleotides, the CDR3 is TGTGCCAGCAGACAAACTCGGGGGTTCGTGGGCTACACCTTC.